This T cell receptor (beta chain) was identified during a study of blood T cell repertoires in COVID-19. About the study: Specimens from acute and convalescent COVID-19 originated in the United States, Italy and Spain.

Per the original methods: Using reference gene primer amplification, nucleated cell counts were estimated. Data came from immunoSEQ multiplex PCR; TCRdb stores just in-frame clones and leaves some out. The V and J calls and clone size were taken over from that table, and D and trimming were inferred from the DNA. The table records approximately 230,000 clones, roughly 88% of them present only once. Trimming removed 0 bases from V and 5 bases from J, with 18 bases in between. CDR1 KGHDR and CDR2 SFDVKD come from the germline V gene. The CDR3 extends over 18 amino acids. Seattle researchers signed up patients amid active infection and tracked them longitudinally.

The chain recombines TRBV24-1 with TRBJ2-2, with D possibly being TRBD2 (6 bases). The sequencing input was peripheral blood. This TCR was sampled from a woman aged 25 to 39 with COVID-19, enrolled during active disease. The CDR3 sequence is CATSDLQIWGTQTGELFF. DNA for the CDR3: TGTGCCACCAGTGATTTGCAAATATGGGGGACTCAAACCGGGGAGCTGTTTTTT.